This T cell receptor (beta chain) was retrieved from a study of cytomegalovirus exposure and HLA in healthy donors. PCR used 60 Vbeta primers and 13 Jbeta primers. Produced via immunoSEQ multiplex PCR; TCRdb's table is partial and in-frame only. Among about 140,000 clones listed, 70% to 90% were seen once. The specimen sequenced was PBMCs. The receptor was derived from a man aged 50 or older in good health and CMV-seronegative.

The CDR3, as DNA: TGCGCCAGCGAGAGGGGAGCGGGGGCGAACACAGATACGCAGTATTTT. It is translated as CASERGAGANTDTQYF. The rearrangement joins TRBV4-1 to TRBJ2-3, with 8 nucleotides matching TRBD2. CDR3 length: 16 amino acids. Germline lookup yields CDR1 MGHRA and CDR2 YSYEKL. V dropped 8 bases and J dropped 2; count of bases not matched to a gene: 12.